This TCR beta chain was identified in a study of blood T cell repertoires in COVID-19. Study overall: Sites in the United States, Italy and Spain provided acute and convalescent COVID-19 samples.

This CDR3 has 13 amino acids. Trimming stripped 5 bases from V and 6 bases from J, with 14 bases between. Germline CDR1 is SQVTM and CDR2 is ANQGSEA. Original analysis: Nucleated cell number was recorded as an estimate derived from reference gene primer amplification. Sequencing used immunoSEQ multiplex PCR; TCRdb keeps in-frame clones, though not all of them. Clone size and V and J calls were adopted from that table, with D and trimming inferred from the DNA. The sample carries approximately 98,000 clones, over 75% recorded once. The sample holds a few counts of this clone. This sequence was found in a human donor in a cohort sampled during active COVID-19. The chain combines TRBV29-1 with TRBJ1-5; tentative D call: TRBD1 (6 bases). The sequenced sample was peripheral blood. In DNA, the CDR3 is TGCAGCGTTTTACAGGCGACAGGTCAGCCCCAGCATTTT. This translates into CSVLQATGQPQHF.